The text below deals with one T cell receptor beta chain. With random hexamers, roughly 0.5 to 1 ug RNA was reverse transcribed. TCRdb processed the immunoSEQ multiplex PCR reads anew with MiXCR; each CDR3 protein has one entry. This sample has a few hundred thousand distinct CDR3 sequences, with over 90% found just once. This sample is drawn from a study of CD8 T cells in Susac syndrome. V lost 1 base and J 2 bases, leaving 10 bases between the germline ends. There are 14 residues in the CDR3. From germline, CDR1 is DFQATT and CDR2 SNEGSKA (reference sequence). The sequence was obtained from a human donor with multiple sclerosis. The sample comprised CD4+ T cells from PBMCs. The chain couples TRBV20-1 to TRBJ2-3; TRBD2 is a possible D gene (6 bases). CDR3 protein: CSARAGVSTDTQYF. The CDR3 DNA sequence: TGCAGTGCTAGAGCGGGGGTCTCCACAGATACGCAGTATTTT.